The present entry profiles one TCR beta chain with its context. What it recognizes is unknown. These data come from a study of blood T cells in healthy people across ages. Isolation yielded PBMCs, at least 7 million per sample, in every case. A second PCR, run for about 7 to 11 cycles, used a sample-barcoded 5' primer plus a J-beta primer mix. TCRdb ran MiXCR on the 5' RACE reads and lists one entry per CDR3 protein. The sample includes around 1,600,000 distinct CDR3 sequences, roughly 43% of them seen just once. Trimming took 5 bases from V and 1 from J; bases not matched to a gene: 3. The CDR3 length is 14 residues. General observations from the study: Per million T cells, the diversity of TCR beta decreased roughly linearly as age advanced.

The TCR sequence derives from a woman aged 18-30 years in good health. The V gene is TRBV12-3 or TRBV12-4, the J gene TRBJ2-7, with TRBD2 identical over 9 bases. The sample taken for sequencing was blood. Written as DNA, the CDR3 is TGTGCCAGCAGTCGAGCGGGGGGTTCCTACGAGCAGTACTTC. Protein sequence: CASSRAGGSYEQYF.